The rows below give T cell receptor beta chains drawn from one sample of a study of cytomegalovirus exposure and HLA in healthy donors. Profiled with immunoSEQ multiplex PCR; TCRdb holds only in-frame clones, not every one. This table holds some 110,000 clones, roughly 83% found once. The sequencing input was PBMCs. These receptors were collected from a man younger than 35 in good health and CMV-seronegative. CDR3s include the opening cysteine and the closing phenylalanine or tryptophan. D genes are given only for firm matches. Clone size is given for some rows only: seen once, a few or many times, or a class if the clone is expanded.

j_call d_call clone_size v_call cdr3_aa cdr3_nt
TRBJ2-7 TRBD2 . TRBV5-1 CASSPGLAAYEQYF TGCGCCAGCAGCCCGGGACTAGCGGCCTACGAGCAGTACTTC
TRBJ2-1 . . TRBV4-1 CASNGGDNEQFF TGCGCCAGCAATGGAGGGGACAATGAGCAGTTCTTC
TRBJ2-1 . . TRBV9 CASSETDGDNEQFF TGTGCCAGCAGCGAGACCGACGGGGACAATGAGCAGTTCTTC
TRBJ1-2 . . TRBV27 CASSSQGGYGYTF TGTGCCAGCAGTTCCCAGGGTGGATATGGCTACACCTTC
TRBJ2-2 . . TRBV4-1 CASSQELTTGELFF TGCGCCAGCAGCCAAGAACTTACCACCGGGGAGCTGTTTTTT
TRBJ1-1 TRBD1 . TRBV5-1 CASSSRQGALNTEAFF TGCGCCAGCAGCTCCCGACAGGGGGCCTTGAACACTGAAGCTTTCTTT
TRBJ2-7 . . TRBV5-6 CASSLGREQYF TGTGCCAGCAGCTTGGGTCGCGAGCAGTACTTC
TRBJ2-7 TRBD2 once TRBV29-1 CSVAVGGSSYEQYF TGCAGCGTTGCGGTGGGAGGGAGCTCCTACGAGCAGTACTTC
TRBJ2-7 TRBD1 once TRBV27 CASRTVGQGPYEQYF TGTGCCAGCAGGACAGTGGGACAGGGACCCTACGAGCAGTACTTC
TRBJ2-7 TRBD1 . TRBV7-9 CASSIDRAPSYEQYF TGTGCCAGCAGCATAGACAGGGCCCCCTCCTACGAGCAGTACTTC
TRBJ1-3 . . TRBV5-1 CASSLLSSSSGNTIYF TGCGCCAGCAGCCTACTATCCTCTTCCTCTGGAAACACCATATATTTT
TRBJ2-5 . . TRBV6-6 CASKQGETQYF TGTGCCAGCAAGCAGGGGGAGACCCAGTACTTC
TRBJ2-7 TRBD1 . TRBV7-9 CASSPGTGGSYEQYF TGTGCCAGCAGCCCGGGGACAGGGGGCTCCTACGAGCAGTACTTC
TRBJ2-2 TRBD1 . TRBV13 CASSAGQGVDTGELFF TGTGCCAGCAGCGCCGGGCAGGGGGTAGACACCGGGGAGCTGTTTTTT
TRBJ1-2 . . TRBV7-8 CASSLAGGRDYGYTF TGTGCCAGCAGCTTAGCGGGGGGGCGCGACTATGGCTACACCTTC
TRBJ2-2 . . TRBV28 CASSSQNTGELFF TGTGCCAGCAGTTCACAGAACACCGGGGAGCTGTTTTTT
TRBJ2-6 . . TRBV4-1 CASSQVGAGANVLTF TGCGCCAGCAGCCAAGTAGGGGCTGGGGCCAACGTCCTGACTTTC